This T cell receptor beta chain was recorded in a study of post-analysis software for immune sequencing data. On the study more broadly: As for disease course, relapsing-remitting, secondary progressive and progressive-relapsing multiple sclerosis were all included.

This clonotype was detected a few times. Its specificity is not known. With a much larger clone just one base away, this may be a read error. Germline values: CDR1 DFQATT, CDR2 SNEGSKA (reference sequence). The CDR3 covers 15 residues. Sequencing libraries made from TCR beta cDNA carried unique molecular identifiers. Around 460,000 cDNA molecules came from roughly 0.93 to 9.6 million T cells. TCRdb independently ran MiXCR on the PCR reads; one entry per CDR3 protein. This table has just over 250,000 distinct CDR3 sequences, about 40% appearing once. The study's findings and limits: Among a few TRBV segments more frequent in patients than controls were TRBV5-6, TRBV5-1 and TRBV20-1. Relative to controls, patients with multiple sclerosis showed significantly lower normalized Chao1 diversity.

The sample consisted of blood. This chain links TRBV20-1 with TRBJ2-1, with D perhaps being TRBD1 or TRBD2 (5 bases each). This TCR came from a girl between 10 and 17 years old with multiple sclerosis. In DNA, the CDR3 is TGCAGGGCCATTTCGGGACGGCCCGGGGACAATGAGCAGTTCTTC. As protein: CRAISGRPGDNEQFF.